This TCR beta chain was identified during a study of cytomegalovirus exposure and HLA in healthy donors. Germline CDR1 reads SEHNR; CDR2 reads FQNEAQ (reference sequence). The CDR3 spans 16 residues. Deletions cut 5 bases from V and 2 bases from J, with 18 bases between. The PCR ran on 60 Vbeta and 13 Jbeta primers. The repertoire was sequenced with immunoSEQ multiplex PCR; TCRdb's copy has only in-frame clones and lacks some. The sample table includes tens of thousands of clones. This chain joins TRBV7-9 and TRBJ1-2; D may be TRBD1 (6 bases). The TCR sequence derives from a male donor in good health and CMV-seronegative. Sequencing was performed on PBMCs. The CDR3 is CASSPTDSRVNYGYTF. The CDR3 coding sequence is TGTGCCAGCAGCCCGACGGACAGCCGCGTAAACTATGGCTACACCTTC. The entire variable domain, with the rest obtained from reference TRBV7-9 and TRBJ1-2, is as follows: DTGVSQNPRHKITKRGQNVTFRCDPISEHNRLYWYRQTLGQGPEFLTYFQNEAQLEKSRLLSDRFSAERPKGSFSTLEIQRTEQGDSAMYLCASSPTDSRVNYGYTFGSGTRLTVV.